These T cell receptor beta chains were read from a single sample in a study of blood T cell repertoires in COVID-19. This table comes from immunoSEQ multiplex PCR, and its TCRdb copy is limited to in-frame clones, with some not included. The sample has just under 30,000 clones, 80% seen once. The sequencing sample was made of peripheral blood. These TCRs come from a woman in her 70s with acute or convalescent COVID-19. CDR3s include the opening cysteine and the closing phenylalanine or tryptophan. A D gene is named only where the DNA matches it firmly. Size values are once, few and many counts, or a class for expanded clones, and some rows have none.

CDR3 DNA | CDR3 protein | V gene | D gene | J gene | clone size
TGTGCCAGCAGTTTAGGGCCGGGACAGGGAGTCGGTCAGCCCCAGCATTTT | CASSLGPGQGVGQPQHF | TRBV28 | TRBD1 | TRBJ1-5 | NA
TGTGCCAGCAGCTTGAACAGGGGGCGCCTGCTCGCGAACACCGGGGAGCTGTTTTTT | CASSLNRGRLLANTGELFF | TRBV5-5 | TRBD1 | TRBJ2-2 | once
TGTGCCACCAGCATCCGAGGTGGGTTGAGCACAGATACGCAGTATTTT | CATSIRGGLSTDTQYF | TRBV15 | NA | TRBJ2-3 | NA
TGTGCCAGCAGTGACTCGCCAGGGGAGACCCAGTACTTC | CASSDSPGETQYF | TRBV6-4 | NA | TRBJ2-5 | NA
TGTGCCAGCAGACAGGATCAGAACACTGAAGCTTTCTTT | CASRQDQNTEAFF | TRBV2 | NA | TRBJ1-1 | once
TGCGCCAGCAGCCAAGTCAGACAGACCGGGGAGCTGTTTTTT | CASSQVRQTGELFF | TRBV4-1 | NA | TRBJ2-2 | NA
TGTGCCAGCAGTACTCCGGGACAGGGAAGCATTGACGAGCAGTACTTC | CASSTPGQGSIDEQYF | TRBV28 | TRBD1 | TRBJ2-7 | NA
TGCAGCGCAAGACTAGCGGGGGGGCCTCAGGTGACCCAGTACTTC | CSARLAGGPQVTQYF | TRBV29-1 | TRBD2 | TRBJ2-5 | NA
TGTGCCGTCCGAGGAGAATATAATTCACCCCTCCACTTT | CAVRGEYNSPLHF | TRBV30 | NA | TRBJ1-6 | few
TGCGCCAGCAGCCACTCTCTGGATGGACTAGCGGGGGGGCAGTCCTACAATGAGCAGTTCTTC | CASSHSLDGLAGGQSYNEQFF | TRBV4-1 | TRBD2 | TRBJ2-1 | NA
TGTGCCAGCAGTTTATGGCCCCGGGACATGATCACAGATACGCAGTATTTT | CASSLWPRDMITDTQYF | TRBV28 | NA | TRBJ2-3 | NA
TGTGCCAGCAGCCGCCCAGGGGTTAACACTGAAGCTTTCTTT | CASSRPGVNTEAFF | TRBV5-4 | NA | TRBJ1-1 | NA
TGCGCCAGCAGCATAAAGGGACAGGGTATCAATGAGCAGTTCTTC | CASSIKGQGINEQFF | TRBV5-1 | TRBD1 | TRBJ2-1 | once
TGTGCCAGCAGCCAAGCAATCCAGCTTAGCGCAACTAATGAAAAACTGTTTTTT | CASSQAIQLSATNEKLFF | TRBV4-2 | NA | TRBJ1-4 | NA
TGTGCCATCAGTGAGTCGTCCGGGACTAGACCCTACAATGAGCAGTTCTTC | CAISESSGTRPYNEQFF | TRBV10-3 | TRBD2 | TRBJ2-1 | NA
TGTGCCAGCAGCCGCCAAGAGACCCAGTACTTC | CASSRQETQYF | TRBV7-2 | NA | TRBJ2-5 | NA
TGCAGTGCTAATGATCGTGGGACAATCGCTTTCTTT | CSANDRGTIAFF | TRBV20-1 | NA | TRBJ1-1 | NA
TGTGCCAGCAGCCCGGACGGGGCCTACAATGAGCAGTTCTTC | CASSPDGAYNEQFF | TRBV7-2 | NA | TRBJ2-1 | NA
TGTGCCAGCTCAGTACAGGGCCCCATGAACACTGAAGCTTTCTTT | CASSVQGPMNTEAFF | TRBV18 | NA | TRBJ1-1 | NA
TGTGCCAGCCTTTCTCCAACGCCGGGACTAGCGGGAAGTTACGAGCAGTACTTC | CASLSPTPGLAGSYEQYF | TRBV28 | TRBD2 | TRBJ2-7 | NA
TGTGCCAGCAGCCAAGATTTAGCGGGATCCTACGAGCAGTACTTC | CASSQDLAGSYEQYF | TRBV4-2 | TRBD2 | TRBJ2-7 | NA
TGTGCCAGTAGTAACCAGGGGGGTGCCAAAAACATTCAGTACTTC | CASSNQGGAKNIQYF | TRBV19 | NA | TRBJ2-4 | NA
TGTGCCAGCAGTAGGGTCCAGGGAAATCAGCCCCAGCATTTT | CASSRVQGNQPQHF | TRBV2 | NA | TRBJ1-5 | few
TGTGCCAGCAGTTTCACAGGGGGCGAGACCCAGTACTTC | CASSFTGGETQYF | TRBV28 | TRBD1 | TRBJ2-5 | NA
TGTGCCAGCAGCTTAGGACGAGGGTTAGGAGACTCTGGGGCCAACGTCCTGACTTTC | CASSLGRGLGDSGANVLTF | TRBV13 | NA | TRBJ2-6 | NA
TGTGCCAGCAGTTACCACGACAGGGTGGATCAGCCCCAGCATTTT | CASSYHDRVDQPQHF | TRBV6-2/TRBV6-3 | TRBD1 | TRBJ1-5 | NA
TGTGCCAGCAGCCTAACGTGGGGAGAAAGGAGAGAAACCCTCTTC | CASSLTWGERRETLF | TRBV13 | NA | TRBJ1-2 | NA
TGTGCCAGCAGTTCGCAGGTCAGCTCTGGAAACACCATATATTTT | CASSSQVSSGNTIYF | TRBV28 | NA | TRBJ1-3 | few
TGTGCCAGCAGTTACTCTAGCGTGGACGAGCAGTACTTC | CASSYSSVDEQYF | TRBV6-6 | NA | TRBJ2-7 | NA
TGTGCCAGCAGCCGGGACAGGGATGTGGAGACCCAGTACTTC | CASSRDRDVETQYF | TRBV6-5 | TRBD1 | TRBJ2-5 | NA
TGTGCCAGTAGTATTTTCGCAGGTCAGGGATACGGGGAGCTGTTTTTT | CASSIFAGQGYGELFF | TRBV19 | NA | TRBJ2-2 | once
TGTGCCACCAGTGATTTGCTCACCGGGGAGCTGTTTTTT | CATSDLLTGELFF | TRBV24-1 | NA | TRBJ2-2 | NA
TGTGCTACAGGGGTGCCGTCCCAAGAGACCCAGTACTTC | CATGVPSQETQYF | TRBV28 | TRBD1 | TRBJ2-5 | NA
TGCAGTGCCAGTCCCGGGACAGGGTTCGGGGAAAAACTGTTTTTT | CSASPGTGFGEKLFF | TRBV20-1 | TRBD1 | TRBJ1-4 | NA
TGTGCCAGCTCACCACCGGGGGGTACAGATACGCAGTATTTT | CASSPPGGTDTQYF | TRBV18 | NA | TRBJ2-3 | NA
TGTGCCAGCAGAACCCAGGGGGACAATCAGCCCCAGCATTTT | CASRTQGDNQPQHF | TRBV6-5 | TRBD1 | TRBJ1-5 | NA
TGTGCCATCGGGAGCTCCTACGAGCAGTACTTC | CAIGSSYEQYF | TRBV28 | NA | TRBJ2-7 | NA
TGTGCCAGCAGGCCTGCCCCAGATCGGAGCCTCTACAATGAGCAGTTCTTC | CASRPAPDRSLYNEQFF | TRBV7-9 | NA | TRBJ2-1 | NA
TGTGCCAGTAGTACCCGGGACAGGGGGCGAAGCAATCAGCCCCAGCATTTT | CASSTRDRGRSNQPQHF | TRBV19 | TRBD1 | TRBJ1-5 | NA
TGTGCCAGCTCACCCCTCGGACAGGGTGGAAACACCGGGGAGCTGTTTTTT | CASSPLGQGGNTGELFF | TRBV18 | TRBD1 | TRBJ2-2 | NA
TGTGCCAGCAGCTTATTCGGGGGAGGCAATCAGCCCCAGCATTTT | CASSLFGGGNQPQHF | TRBV7-2 | NA | TRBJ1-5 | NA
TGTGCCAGCAGCGAGCCTCCAGGGGCGGGCACTGAAGCTTTCTTT | CASSEPPGAGTEAFF | TRBV9 | NA | TRBJ1-1 | NA
TGTGCCAGCTCACCACCGGGTGGGACAGCCCTTCCGGGGACCCAGTACTTC | CASSPPGGTALPGTQYF | TRBV18 | TRBD1 | TRBJ2-5 | NA
TGTGCCAGCTCCCCGGAGCGGGAGACCCAGTACTTC | CASSPERETQYF | TRBV6-5 | NA | TRBJ2-5 | NA
TGTGCCAGCAGTTCCCCCGGGACAGGGGGCGATTACGAGCAGTACTTC | CASSSPGTGGDYEQYF | TRBV27 | TRBD1 | TRBJ2-7 | NA